This section outlines one T cell receptor (beta chain) sequence together with its context. Assay: immunoSEQ multiplex PCR; the TCRdb copy retains only in-frame clones and omits some. The sample holds 150,000 or so clones, roughly four fifths seen once. The entry originates in a study of blood T cell repertoires in COVID-19. The receptor comes from a human donor with acute or convalescent COVID-19. The donor label of this sample is uncertain. The material sequenced was peripheral blood.

CDR3 coding DNA: TGTGCCAGCAGCTGGGACAGGGGGCAGGCAGATACGCAGTATTTT. It yields the protein CASSWDRGQADTQYF. The V call is TRBV6-5, the J call TRBJ2-3, with TRBD1 matching over 12 bases. Germline-derived CDR1 and CDR2 are MNHEY and SVGAGI. V shed 6 bases and J 4 bases; nucleotides not matched to a gene: 5. The CDR3 covers 15 residues.